This T cell receptor beta chain stems from a study of T cells in narcolepsy. Study information: Enrolled donors included narcolepsy type 1 or type 2 patients and healthy controls.

Here immunoSEQ multiplex PCR was the method, and the copy in TCRdb shows in-frame clones only, minus some. This sample carries over 25,000 clones, about 89% of them seen once, and the ten largest clones take about 1.1%. General observations from the study: Reportedly, autoreactive clonotypes were serially detected in patients' blood but not controls'.

About this clone itself: What it binds is unknown.

Germline CDR1 is SGHNT and CDR2 is YYREEE (reference sequence). This CDR3 comprises 15 residues. V lost 0 bases to trimming and J lost 5 bases; unmatched junction nucleotides: 6. Sequences were obtained from CD45RA- memory CD4+ T cells from PBMCs. This chain joins TRBV5-4 and TRBJ1-1, with 8 bases lining up with TRBD1. The source of this sequence is a human donor with narcolepsy. DNA for the CDR3: TGTGCCAGCAGCTTGGTGCACAGGGGGAGAACTGAAGCTTTCTTT. Protein product: CASSLVHRGRTEAFF.